This T cell receptor (beta chain) stems from a study of T cells after yellow fever vaccination. This clonotype was detected a few times. Each CDR3 protein is one row after TCRdb ran MiXCR on the 5' RACE reads. The sample carries approximately 550,000 distinct CDR3 sequences, approximately 13% recorded once. The V gene's germline CDR1 is SGHRS and CDR2 YFSETQ. The V and J ends lost 1 base and 6 bases, in that order; junction bases with no gene match: 8. This CDR3 is built from 15 residues. This sample comprised PBMCs, obtained on the day of the yellow fever booster vaccination. The chain combines TRBV5-1 with TRBJ2-7; TRBD1 matches 9 bases. This TCR was sampled from a man aged 25-45 years who received the YFV17D yellow fever vaccine. The CDR3 protein is CASSLNLGQGGEQYF. CDR3 nucleotides: TGCGCCAGCAGCTTGAATCTGGGACAGGGTGGCGAGCAGTACTTC.